The 20 T cell receptor beta chains in this list originate from one sample, sequenced in a study of blood T cell repertoires in COVID-19. Profiling relied on immunoSEQ multiplex PCR, and the TCRdb table lists in-frame clones only, not all of them. This table has a few hundred thousand clones, 85% appearing once. Sequenced: peripheral blood. The receptors originated from a woman under 30 with acute or convalescent COVID-19.

This chain uses TRBV5-1 with TRBJ1-4, with 9 bases matching TRBD1. This CDR3 spans 15 amino acids. The germline CDR1 and CDR2 sequences are SGHRS and YFSETQ. Unmatched junction bases numbered 6, after V lost 4 bases and J lost 5 bases. This CDR3 reads CASSGRTGENEKLFF. CDR3 coding DNA: TGCGCCAGCAGCGGCAGGACAGGGGAGAATGAAAAACTGTTTTTT.

The rearrangement links TRBV2 to TRBJ2-1, with 9 positions matching TRBD2. J was trimmed by 5 bases and V by 3 bases; bases with no gene match: 5. The germline gives CDR1 SNHLY, CDR2 FYNNEI. The CDR3 is made up of 15 amino acids. For the CDR3, the DNA is TGTGCCAGCAGTGATCTGGGACTAGCTGACAATGAGCAGTTCTTC. Translating gives CASSDLGLADNEQFF.

This rearrangement joins TRBV19 to TRBJ1-2, with D hard to call. V was cut by 5 bases and J by 4 bases, with 14 bases left in between. Germline CDR1 LNHDA, CDR2 SQIVND (reference sequence). This CDR3 region has 14 residues. The DNA of the CDR3 is TGTGCCAGTAGTGCGGGTGGCGACGTCTATGGCTACACCTTC. The encoded protein is CASSAGGDVYGYTF.

V gene TRBV10-1 combines with J gene TRBJ1-4; 7 bases are a match to TRBD1. Germline V gene data show CDR1 as WNHNN and CDR2 as SYGVQD (reference sequence). The CDR3 is 16 amino acids. The V gene end was trimmed by 6 bases and the J gene end by 5 bases; junction bases not matched to a gene: 12. The CDR3 nucleotides are TGCGCCAGCAGCGAAACAACGGGACAGCGAAATGAAAAACTGTTTTTT. Its translation is CASSETTGQRNEKLFF.

V usage is TRBV6-4 and J usage is TRBJ1-2, with 7 bases identical to TRBD1. The germline V gene encodes CDR1 MRHNA and CDR2 SNTAGT. With V trimmed by 0 bases and J by 7 bases, 11 bases remained unmatched. There are 16 residues in the CDR3. The CDR3 sequence is CASSDSVAGGIGGYTF. CDR3 nucleotides: TGTGCCAGCAGTGACTCGGTGGCAGGGGGAATAGGTGGCTACACCTTC.

This chain joins TRBV7-2 and TRBJ1-1, with a possible D match to TRBD1 (5 bases). The ends were cut back, 0 bases at V and 1 base at J, with 9 bases in the middle. The CDR3 loop spans 15 amino acids. The V gene's germline CDR1 is SGHTA and CDR2 FQGNSA. The CDR3 nucleotides are TGTGCCAGCAGCTTAGCCTACGGGGGGAACACTGAAGCTTTCTTT. It translates to CASSLAYGGNTEAFF.

The gene calls are TRBV9 and TRBJ2-7; 9 bases are shared with TRBD1. In germline, CDR1 is SGDLS, CDR2 YYNGEE. This CDR3 is 16 amino acids long. V gave up 0 bases and J gave up 2 bases; unmatched junction bases: 6. The CDR3 region is CASSVGGGQGPYEQYF. The CDR3 bases are TGTGCCAGCAGCGTAGGAGGGGGACAGGGACCCTACGAGCAGTACTTC.

The chain has TRBV27 and TRBJ1-6; no reliable D call. CDR3 length equals 14 residues. V was pared by 6 bases and J by 9 bases, with 15 bases between. The germline V gene encodes CDR1 MNHEY and CDR2 SMNVEV (reference sequence). The CDR3 nucleotides are TGTGCCAGCAGCCGTGGCGGAGTGGGTTCACCCCTCCACTTT. Protein: CASSRGGVGSPLHF.

V gene TRBV4-2 combines with J gene TRBJ1-1, with a tentative D call TRBD1 (6 bases). Germline V gene lookup returns CDR1 LGHNA and CDR2 YNFKEQ. The CDR3 length is 17 residues. V gave up 0 bases and J gave up 0 bases, with 14 bases separating them. In nucleotides, the CDR3 is TGTGCCAGCAGCCAAGAAGACCTGACAGGAGTGAACACTGAAGCTTTCTTT. As protein: CASSQEDLTGVNTEAFF.

The gene calls are TRBV19 and TRBJ2-2; 10 bases are shared with TRBD2. The length of the CDR3 is 16 residues. Germline CDR1 reads LNHDA; CDR2 reads SQIVND (reference sequence). V gave up 2 bases and J gave up 4 bases; unmatched junction bases: 4. As DNA, the CDR3 is TGTGCCAGTAGTATATCGGGACTAGCGACCACCGGGGAGCTGTTTTTT. Its protein is CASSISGLATTGELFF.

This clone occurred once. The rearrangement links TRBV9 to TRBJ1-1; no definite D call. CDR1 is SGDLS, CDR2 YYNGEE, per germline. V lost 0 bases to trimming and J lost 10 bases, with 13 bases between them. The CDR3 loop spans 13 amino acids. CDR3 in DNA: TGTGCCAGCAGCGTAGTCGAGGTTGAAGGAGCTTTCTTT. Protein sequence: CASSVVEVEGAFF.

J is TRBJ1-1 and V is TRBV14, with a weak D call TRBD1 (6 bases). V gave up 3 bases and J gave up 10 bases, with 15 bases separating them. CDR1 is SGHDN, CDR2 FVKESK, per germline. The CDR3 sequence is 13 residues long. The CDR3 nucleotides are TGTGCCAGCAGCCAGAATTTAGGGACACCAGCTTTCTTT. Translation gives CASSQNLGTPAFF.

The CDR3 reads CASRDRGEGSYEQYF. DNA of the CDR3: TGTGCCAGTAGGGACAGGGGCGAAGGGTCCTACGAGCAGTACTTC. The rearrangement links TRBV19 to TRBJ2-7; TRBD1 agrees at 9 bases. V lost 6 bases, J lost 1 base, and 7 bases stayed unmatched. Germline CDR1 reads LNHDA; CDR2 reads SQIVND (reference sequence). This CDR3 contains 15 residues.

This chain links TRBV11-2 with TRBJ2-1; D is perhaps TRBD1 (5 bases). Per germline, CDR1 SGHAT and CDR2 FQNNGV. This CDR3 region has 13 residues. Trimming shortened V by 5 bases and J by 10 bases, and 15 bases separated the two germline ends. Here the CDR3 DNA reads TGTGCCAGCAGCCGTGTGACAGAGAGAGAGCAGTTCTTC. Amino acid sequence: CASSRVTEREQFF.

This clone was counted a few times. CDR3 sequence reads: CASSATVNTEAFF. The CDR3 nucleotides read TGTGCCAGCAGCGCCACAGTTAACACTGAAGCTTTCTTT. The V call is TRBV2, the J call TRBJ1-1; D not resolved. Germline values: CDR1 SNHLY, CDR2 FYNNEI. Trimming left V 6 bases short and J 2 bases short, with 10 bases between. The length of the CDR3 is 13 residues.

The chain carries TRBV10-3 and TRBJ2-7, with a weak D call TRBD1 (5 bases). CDR1 and CDR2 (germline): ENHRY, SYGVKD. There are 14 residues in the CDR3. The germline V and J ends were trimmed by 5 bases and 0 bases, with 11 bases remaining between them. The CDR3 is CAISPQDYSYEQYF. CDR3 bases: TGTGCCATCAGTCCACAGGATTACTCCTACGAGCAGTACTTC.

Only a few counts were recorded for this clone. This chain connects TRBV6-5 to TRBJ2-7, with 7 bases matching TRBD1. Germline loops: CDR1 MNHEY, CDR2 SVGAGI. CDR3 length: 15 amino acids. Trimming took 7 bases from V and 1 from J; bases not matched to a gene: 10. The CDR3 reads CASTLTTGQSYEQYF. In DNA form, the CDR3 reads TGTGCCAGCACCCTAACGACAGGGCAATCCTACGAGCAGTACTTC.

The chain has TRBV7-9 and TRBJ1-4; the match to TRBD1 covers 9 bases. The CDR3 is 14 residues long. The V gene's germline CDR1 is SEHNR and CDR2 FQNEAQ (reference sequence). J gave up 6 bases and V 3 bases, and 2 bases lay outside the gene matches. The CDR3 bases are TGTGCCAGCAGCTTGACAGGGGGAGATGAAAAACTGTTTTTT. This codes for CASSLTGGDEKLFF. Supplemented by reference TRBV7-9 and TRBJ1-4, the full variable domain reads DTGVSQNPRHKITKRGQNVTFRCDPISEHNRLYWYRQTLGQGPEFLTYFQNEAQLEKSRLLSDRFSAERPKGSFSTLEIQRTEQGDSAMYLCASSLTGGDEKLFFGSGTQLSVL.

The chain employs TRBV19 and TRBJ2-7; 8 bases map to TRBD1. With 3 bases clipped from V and 2 bases from J, the junction kept 3 bases outside the gene matches. CDR1 and CDR2 (germline): LNHDA, SQIVND (reference sequence). The CDR3 is 14 residues long. The CDR3 nucleotides are TGTGCCAGTAGTATCGGGACAGGCACCTACGAGCAGTACTTC. This encodes CASSIGTGTYEQYF.

The V call is TRBV11-2, the J call TRBJ1-5; 7 nucleotides line up with TRBD1. Germline V CDR1 and CDR2: SGHAT, FQNNGV. CDR3 length: 14 residues. V was clipped by 1 base and J by 6 bases; unmatched bases: 3. CDR3 protein: CASSLGQGGQPQHF. Written as DNA, the CDR3 is TGTGCCAGCAGCTTAGGACAGGGCGGTCAGCCCCAGCATTTT.